These T cell receptor beta chains were read from a single sample in a study of early T cells in non-severe SARS-CoV-2 infection. TCRdb ran MiXCR on the 5' RACE reads and lists one entry per CDR3 protein. Here the sample spans about 87,000 distinct CDR3 sequences, 11% to 15% being singletons. The sequencing input was whole blood. The source is an adult who was a healthcare worker with PCR-confirmed SARS-CoV-2 infection or an uninfected control (not recorded which). Each CDR3 is given without its conserved first and last residue. The order of the fields is V gene, J gene, CDR3 length, CDR3 protein.

v_gene: TRBV10-3
j_gene: TRBJ1-1
len: 10
CDR3aa: AIGGGDTEAF

v_gene: TRBV1
j_gene: TRBJ2-3
len: 13
CDR3aa: ISSLGTSGGYTQY

v_gene: TRBV28
j_gene: TRBJ2-7
len: 12
CDR3aa: ASSPAGTEDEQY

v_gene: TRBV7-2
j_gene: TRBJ2-3
len: 15
CDR3aa: ASSPRGKRGYTDTQY

v_gene: TRBV27
j_gene: TRBJ1-6
len: 12
CDR3aa: ASSLKQFGSPLH

v_gene: TRBV6-2/TRBV6-3
j_gene: TRBJ1-1
len: 12
CDR3aa: ASSYPPERTEAF

v_gene: TRBV3-1
j_gene: TRBJ1-5
len: 13
CDR3aa: ASSQYPGVNQPQH

v_gene: TRBV10-2
j_gene: TRBJ2-2
len: 11
CDR3aa: ASTNRDAGELF

v_gene: TRBV29-1
j_gene: TRBJ2-3
len: 8
CDR3aa: AGLTDTQY

v_gene: TRBV20-1
j_gene: TRBJ2-7
len: 10
CDR3aa: SARSQAHEQY

v_gene: TRBV20-1
j_gene: TRBJ1-1
len: 14
CDR3aa: SARPNRGRSDTEAF

v_gene: TRBV20-1
j_gene: TRBJ2-2
len: 12
CDR3aa: SANALQGPGELF

v_gene: TRBV20-1
j_gene: TRBJ2-7
len: 10
CDR3aa: SANRGTYEQY

v_gene: TRBV12-3/TRBV12-4
j_gene: TRBJ1-1
len: 13
CDR3aa: ASSVLDGWNTEAF

v_gene: TRBV10-1
j_gene: TRBJ2-3
len: 13
CDR3aa: ASSESTISTDTQY

v_gene: TRBV4-1
j_gene: TRBJ1-2
len: 13
CDR3aa: ASSRYEGEFYGYT

v_gene: TRBV12-3/TRBV12-4
j_gene: TRBJ2-7
len: 10
CDR3aa: ASSLTRYEQY

v_gene: TRBV7-8
j_gene: TRBJ2-7
len: 13
CDR3aa: ASSPKVAGKNEQY

v_gene: TRBV24-1
j_gene: TRBJ2-1
len: 11
CDR3aa: ATSESSYNEQF

v_gene: TRBV7-2
j_gene: TRBJ2-7
len: 11
CDR3aa: ASSLVRGYEQY

v_gene: TRBV11-2
j_gene: TRBJ1-5
len: 13
CDR3aa: ASSTGRGSNQPQH

v_gene: TRBV5-4
j_gene: TRBJ1-4
len: 12
CDR3aa: ASSPRGTNEKLF

v_gene: TRBV3-1
j_gene: TRBJ2-4
len: 13
CDR3aa: ASSRGGLAKNIQY